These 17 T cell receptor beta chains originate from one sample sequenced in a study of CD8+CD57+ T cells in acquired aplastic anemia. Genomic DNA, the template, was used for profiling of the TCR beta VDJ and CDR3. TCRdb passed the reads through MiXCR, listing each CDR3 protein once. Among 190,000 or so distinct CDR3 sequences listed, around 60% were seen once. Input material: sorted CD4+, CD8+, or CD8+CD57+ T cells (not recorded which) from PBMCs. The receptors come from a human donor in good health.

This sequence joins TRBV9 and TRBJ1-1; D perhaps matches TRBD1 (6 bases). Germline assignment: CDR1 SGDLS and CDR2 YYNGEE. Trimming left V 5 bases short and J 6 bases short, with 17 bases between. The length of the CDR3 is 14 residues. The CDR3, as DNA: TGTGCCAGCAGTGGGGGCCCCTCGGTGGCTGAAGCTTTCTTT. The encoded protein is CASSGGPSVAEAFF.

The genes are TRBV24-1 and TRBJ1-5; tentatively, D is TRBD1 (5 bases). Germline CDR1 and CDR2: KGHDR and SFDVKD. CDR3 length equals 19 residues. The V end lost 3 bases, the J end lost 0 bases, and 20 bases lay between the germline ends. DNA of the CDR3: TGTGCCACCAGTGATCACGCCCCCGGGACCCTGGATAGCAATCAGCCCCAGCATTTT. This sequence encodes CATSDHAPGTLDSNQPQHF.

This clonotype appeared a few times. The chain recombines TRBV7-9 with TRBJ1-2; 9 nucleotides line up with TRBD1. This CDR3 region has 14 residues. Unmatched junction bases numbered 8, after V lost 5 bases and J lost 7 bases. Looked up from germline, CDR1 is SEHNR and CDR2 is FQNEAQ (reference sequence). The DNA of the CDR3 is TGTGCCAGCAGCCCCCAGCGGACAGGGGCTGGCTACACCTTC. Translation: CASSPQRTGAGYTF.

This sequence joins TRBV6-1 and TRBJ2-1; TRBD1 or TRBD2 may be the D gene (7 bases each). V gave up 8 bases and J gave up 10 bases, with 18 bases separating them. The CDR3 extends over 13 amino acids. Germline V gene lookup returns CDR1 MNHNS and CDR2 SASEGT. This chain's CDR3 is CASQGGGAPEQFF. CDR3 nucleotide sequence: TGTGCCAGCCAGGGGGGGGGGGCACCCGAGCAGTTCTTC.

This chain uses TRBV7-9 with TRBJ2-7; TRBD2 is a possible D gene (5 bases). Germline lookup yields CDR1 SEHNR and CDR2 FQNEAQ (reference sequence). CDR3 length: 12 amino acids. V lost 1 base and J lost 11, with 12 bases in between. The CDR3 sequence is CASSLVRGAEYF. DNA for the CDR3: TGTGCCAGCAGCTTAGTTCGGGGAGCCGAGTACTTC.

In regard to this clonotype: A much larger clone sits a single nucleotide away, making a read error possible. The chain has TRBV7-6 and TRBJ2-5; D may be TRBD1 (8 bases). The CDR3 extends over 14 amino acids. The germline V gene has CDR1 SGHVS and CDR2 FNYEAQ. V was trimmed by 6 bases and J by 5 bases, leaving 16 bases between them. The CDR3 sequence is CASRKDRGGETQYF. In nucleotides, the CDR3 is TGTGCCAGCAGAAAAGACAGGGGAGGGGAGACCCAGTACTTC.

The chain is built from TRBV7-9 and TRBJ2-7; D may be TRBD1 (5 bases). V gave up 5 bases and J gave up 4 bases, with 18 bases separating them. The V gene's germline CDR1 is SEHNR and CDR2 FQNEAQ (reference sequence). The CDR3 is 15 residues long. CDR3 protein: CASSVQGDRVYEQYF. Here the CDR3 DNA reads TGTGCCAGCAGCGTTCAGGGTGATCGCGTTTACGAGCAGTACTTC.

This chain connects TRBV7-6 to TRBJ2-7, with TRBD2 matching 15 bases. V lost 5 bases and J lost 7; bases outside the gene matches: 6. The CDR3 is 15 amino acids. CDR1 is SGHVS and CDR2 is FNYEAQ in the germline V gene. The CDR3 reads CASSAGTSGRIEQYF. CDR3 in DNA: TGTGCCAGCAGCGCGGGGACTAGCGGGAGGATTGAGCAGTACTTC.

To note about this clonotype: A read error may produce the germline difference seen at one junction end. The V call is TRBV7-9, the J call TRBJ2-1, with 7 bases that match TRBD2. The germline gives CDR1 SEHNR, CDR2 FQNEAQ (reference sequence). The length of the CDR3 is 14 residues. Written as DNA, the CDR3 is TGTGCTAGCAGCTTAACCTTGGGGGGGAATGAGCAGTTCTTC. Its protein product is CASSLTLGGNEQFF.

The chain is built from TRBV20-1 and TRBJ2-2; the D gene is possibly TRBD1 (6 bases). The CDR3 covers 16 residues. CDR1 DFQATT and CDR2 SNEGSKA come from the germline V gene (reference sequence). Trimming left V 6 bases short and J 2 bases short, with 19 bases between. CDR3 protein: CSARPSGVTNTGELFF. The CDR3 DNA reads TGCAGTGCCCGACCCTCAGGGGTTACCAACACCGGGGAGCTGTTTTTT.

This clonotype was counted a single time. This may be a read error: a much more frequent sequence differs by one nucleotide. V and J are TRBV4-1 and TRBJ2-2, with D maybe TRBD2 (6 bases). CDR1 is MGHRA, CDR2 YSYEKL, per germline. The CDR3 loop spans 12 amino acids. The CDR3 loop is CASSGGTGGLFF. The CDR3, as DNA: TGCGCCAGCAGCGGGGGAACCGGGGGGCTGTTTTTT.

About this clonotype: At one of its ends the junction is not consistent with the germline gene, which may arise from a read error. This CDR3 is CATSDSASSYNEQFF. DNA of the CDR3: TGTGCCACCAGTGATTCAGCAAGCTCCTACAATGAGCAGTTCTTC. The chain recombines TRBV2 with TRBJ2-1, with no clear D. Per the germline V gene, CDR1 is SNHLY and CDR2 is FYNNEI. The CDR3 spans 15 residues.

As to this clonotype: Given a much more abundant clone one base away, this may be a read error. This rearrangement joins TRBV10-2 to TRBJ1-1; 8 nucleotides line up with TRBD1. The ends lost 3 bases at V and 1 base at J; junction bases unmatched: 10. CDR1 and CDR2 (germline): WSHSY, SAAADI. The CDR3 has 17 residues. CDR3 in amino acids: CASSERTGIWGNTEAFF. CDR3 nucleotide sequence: TGCGCCAGCAGTGAAAGGACAGGGATTTGGGGGAACACTGAAGCTTTCTTT.

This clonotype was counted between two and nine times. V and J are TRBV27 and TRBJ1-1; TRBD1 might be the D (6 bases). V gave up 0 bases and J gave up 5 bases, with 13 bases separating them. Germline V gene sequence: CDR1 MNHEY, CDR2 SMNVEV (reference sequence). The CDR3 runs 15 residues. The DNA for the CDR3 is TGTGCCAGCAGTTTATCGTCCAGGGGTGATACTGAAGCTTTCTTT. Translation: CASSLSSRGDTEAFF.

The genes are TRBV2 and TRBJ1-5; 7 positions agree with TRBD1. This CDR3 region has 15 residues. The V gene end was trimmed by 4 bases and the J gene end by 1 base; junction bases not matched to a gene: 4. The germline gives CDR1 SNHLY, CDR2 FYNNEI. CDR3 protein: CASSGQGLSNQPQHF. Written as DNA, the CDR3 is TGTGCCAGCAGTGGACAGGGACTAAGCAATCAGCCCCAGCATTTT.

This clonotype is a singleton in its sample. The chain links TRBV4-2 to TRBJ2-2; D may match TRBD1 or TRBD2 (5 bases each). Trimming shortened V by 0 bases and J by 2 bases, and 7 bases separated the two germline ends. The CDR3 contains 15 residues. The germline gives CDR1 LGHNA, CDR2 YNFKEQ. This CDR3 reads CASSQEGENTGELFF. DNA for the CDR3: TGTGCCAGCAGCCAAGAGGGGGAAAACACCGGGGAGCTGTTTTTT.

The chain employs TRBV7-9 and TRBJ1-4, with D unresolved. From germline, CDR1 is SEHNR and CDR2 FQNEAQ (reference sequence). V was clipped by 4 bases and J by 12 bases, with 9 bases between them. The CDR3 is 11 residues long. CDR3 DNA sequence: TGTGCCAGCAGCTGGGCTTCTCAACTGTTTTTT. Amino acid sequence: CASSWASQLFF.